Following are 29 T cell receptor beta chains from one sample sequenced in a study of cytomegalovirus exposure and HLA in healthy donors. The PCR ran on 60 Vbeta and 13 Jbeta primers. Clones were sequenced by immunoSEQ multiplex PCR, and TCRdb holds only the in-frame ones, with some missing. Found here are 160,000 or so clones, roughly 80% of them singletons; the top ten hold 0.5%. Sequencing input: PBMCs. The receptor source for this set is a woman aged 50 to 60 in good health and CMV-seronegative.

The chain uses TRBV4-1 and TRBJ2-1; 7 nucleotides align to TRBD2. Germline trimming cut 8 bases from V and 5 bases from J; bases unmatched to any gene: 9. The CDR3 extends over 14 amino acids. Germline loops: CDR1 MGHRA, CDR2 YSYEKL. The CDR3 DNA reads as TGCGCCAGCGGACCTAGCGGACGCAACAATGAGCAGTTCTTC. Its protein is CASGPSGRNNEQFF.

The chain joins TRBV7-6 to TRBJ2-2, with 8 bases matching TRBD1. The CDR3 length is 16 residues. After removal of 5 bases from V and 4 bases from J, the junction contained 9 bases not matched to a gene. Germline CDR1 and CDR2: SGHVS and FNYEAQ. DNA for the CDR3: TGTGCCAGCAGCATCGGAACAGGGGGTATCACCGGGGAGCTGTTTTTT. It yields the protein CASSIGTGGITGELFF.

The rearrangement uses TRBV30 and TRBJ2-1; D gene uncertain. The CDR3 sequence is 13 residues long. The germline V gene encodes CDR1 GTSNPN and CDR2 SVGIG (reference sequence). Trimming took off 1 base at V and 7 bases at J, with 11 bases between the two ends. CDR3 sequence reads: CAWSERWSNEQFF. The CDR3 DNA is TGTGCCTGGAGTGAGAGGTGGTCGAATGAGCAGTTCTTC.

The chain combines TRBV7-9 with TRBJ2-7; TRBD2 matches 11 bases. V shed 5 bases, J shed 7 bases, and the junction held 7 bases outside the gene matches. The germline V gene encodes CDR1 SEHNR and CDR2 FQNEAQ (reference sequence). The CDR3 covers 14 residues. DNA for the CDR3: TGTGCCAGCAGCCGTAGCGGGGGGGCGCAGGAGCAGTACTTC. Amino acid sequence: CASSRSGGAQEQYF. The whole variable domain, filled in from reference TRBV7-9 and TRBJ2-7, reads DTGVSQNPRHKITKRGQNVTFRCDPISEHNRLYWYRQTLGQGPEFLTYFQNEAQLEKSRLLSDRFSAERPKGSFSTLEIQRTEQGDSAMYLCASSRSGGAQEQYFGPGTRLTVT.

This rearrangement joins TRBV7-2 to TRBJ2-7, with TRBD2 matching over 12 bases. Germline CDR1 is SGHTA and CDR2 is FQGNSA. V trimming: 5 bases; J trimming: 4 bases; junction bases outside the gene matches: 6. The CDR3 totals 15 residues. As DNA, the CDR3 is TGTGCCAGCAGCCTGACTAGCGGGAGTTCTTACGAGCAGTACTTC. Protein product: CASSLTSGSSYEQYF.

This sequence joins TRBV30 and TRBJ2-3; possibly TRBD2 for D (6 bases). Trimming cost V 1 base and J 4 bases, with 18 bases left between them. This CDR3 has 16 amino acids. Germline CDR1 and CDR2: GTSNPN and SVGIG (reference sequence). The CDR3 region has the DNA TGTGCCTGGAGTGGCTCCCTAGCGCCGAAGGCAGATACGCAGTATTTT. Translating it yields CAWSGSLAPKADTQYF.

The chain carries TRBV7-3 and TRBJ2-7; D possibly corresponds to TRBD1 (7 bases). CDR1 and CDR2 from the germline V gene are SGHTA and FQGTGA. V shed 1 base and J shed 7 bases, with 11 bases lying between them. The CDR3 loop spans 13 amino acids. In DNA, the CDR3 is TGTGCCAGCAGCTTAAAGGGGGCGGGAGAGCAGTACTTC. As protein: CASSLKGAGEQYF.

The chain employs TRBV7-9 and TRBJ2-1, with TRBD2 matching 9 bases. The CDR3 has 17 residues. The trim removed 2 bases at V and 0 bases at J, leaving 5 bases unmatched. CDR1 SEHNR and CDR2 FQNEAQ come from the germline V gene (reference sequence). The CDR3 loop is CASSLLGLASSYNEQFF. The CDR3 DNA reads TGTGCCAGCAGCTTATTAGGACTAGCGTCCTCCTACAATGAGCAGTTCTTC.

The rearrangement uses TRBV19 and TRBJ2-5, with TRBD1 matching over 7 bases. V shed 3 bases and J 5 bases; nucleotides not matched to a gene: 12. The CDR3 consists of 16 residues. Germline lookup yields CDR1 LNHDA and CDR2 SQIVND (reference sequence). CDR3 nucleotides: TGTGCCAGTAGTATGGCCCGGACAGGTTGGGATGAGACCCAGTACTTC. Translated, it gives CASSMARTGWDETQYF. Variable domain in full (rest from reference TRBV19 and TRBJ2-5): DGGITQSPKYLFRKEGQNVTLSCEQNLNHDAMYWYRQDPGQGLRLIYYSQIVNDFQKGDIAEGYSVSREKKESFPLTVTSAQKNPTAFYLCASSMARTGWDETQYFGPGTRLLVL.

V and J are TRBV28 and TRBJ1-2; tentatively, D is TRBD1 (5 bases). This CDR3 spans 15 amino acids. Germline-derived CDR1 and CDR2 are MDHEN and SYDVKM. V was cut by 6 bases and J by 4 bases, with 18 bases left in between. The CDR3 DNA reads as TGTGCCAGCAGCCCGACCGACAGAAGCGCCTATGGCTACACCTTC. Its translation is CASSPTDRSAYGYTF.

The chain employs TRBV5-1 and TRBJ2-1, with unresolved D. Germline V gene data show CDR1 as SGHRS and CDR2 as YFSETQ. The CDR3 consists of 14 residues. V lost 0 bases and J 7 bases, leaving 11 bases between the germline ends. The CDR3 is CASSLGSLGNEQFF. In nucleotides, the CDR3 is TGCGCCAGCAGCTTGGGCAGCCTAGGTAATGAGCAGTTCTTC.

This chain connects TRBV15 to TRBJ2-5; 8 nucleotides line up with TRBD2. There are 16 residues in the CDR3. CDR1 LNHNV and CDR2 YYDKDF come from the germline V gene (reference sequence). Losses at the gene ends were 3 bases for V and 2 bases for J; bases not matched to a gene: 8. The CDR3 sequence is CATSRAVVAGQETQYF. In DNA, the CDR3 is TGTGCCACCAGCAGGGCCGTAGTAGCGGGGCAAGAGACCCAGTACTTC.

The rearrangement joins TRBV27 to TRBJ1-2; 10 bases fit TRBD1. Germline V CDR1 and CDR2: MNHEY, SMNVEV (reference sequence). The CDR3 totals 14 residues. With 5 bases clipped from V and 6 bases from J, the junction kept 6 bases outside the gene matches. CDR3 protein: CASSRQGALNGYTF. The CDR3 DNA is TGTGCCAGCAGTCGACAGGGGGCTTTGAATGGCTACACCTTC.

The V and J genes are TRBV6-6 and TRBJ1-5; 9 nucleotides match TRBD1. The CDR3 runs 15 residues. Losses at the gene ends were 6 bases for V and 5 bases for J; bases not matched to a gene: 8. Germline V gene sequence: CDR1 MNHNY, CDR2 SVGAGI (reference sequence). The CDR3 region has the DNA TGTGCCAGCAGCAAGGACAGGGGAAGTTATCAGCCCCAGCATTTT. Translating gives CASSKDRGSYQPQHF.

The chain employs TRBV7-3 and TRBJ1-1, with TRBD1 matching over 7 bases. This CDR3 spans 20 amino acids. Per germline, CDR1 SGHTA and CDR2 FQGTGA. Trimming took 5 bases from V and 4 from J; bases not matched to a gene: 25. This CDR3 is CASSPFHGANRGHGTTEAFF. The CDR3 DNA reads TGTGCCAGCAGCCCCTTCCATGGAGCGAACAGGGGACACGGGACCACTGAAGCTTTCTTT.

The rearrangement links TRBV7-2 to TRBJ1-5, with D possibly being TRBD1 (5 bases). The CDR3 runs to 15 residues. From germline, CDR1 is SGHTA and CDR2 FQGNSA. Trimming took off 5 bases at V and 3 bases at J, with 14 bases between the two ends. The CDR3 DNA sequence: TGTGCCAGCAGCCTCACCCGGGGGGACAATCAGCCCCAGCATTTT. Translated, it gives CASSLTRGDNQPQHF.

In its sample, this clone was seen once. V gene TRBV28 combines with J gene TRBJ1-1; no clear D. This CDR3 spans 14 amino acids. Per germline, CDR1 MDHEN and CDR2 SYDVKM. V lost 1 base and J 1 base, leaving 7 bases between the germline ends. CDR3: CASSLSRQNTEAFF. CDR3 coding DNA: TGTGCCAGCAGTTTATCCAGACAGAACACTGAAGCTTTCTTT.

In DNA form, the CDR3 reads TGTGCCAGCAGCGTAGTTGGTCCCGGGGCTAGCGGGGGGGCTGATACGCAGTATTTT. Residues: CASSVVGPGASGGADTQYF. The V and J genes are TRBV9 and TRBJ2-3, with 12 nucleotides matching TRBD2. The CDR3 runs 19 residues. Per the germline V gene, CDR1 is SGDLS and CDR2 is YYNGEE. V was pared by 0 bases and J by 6 bases, with 14 bases of the junction left unmatched.

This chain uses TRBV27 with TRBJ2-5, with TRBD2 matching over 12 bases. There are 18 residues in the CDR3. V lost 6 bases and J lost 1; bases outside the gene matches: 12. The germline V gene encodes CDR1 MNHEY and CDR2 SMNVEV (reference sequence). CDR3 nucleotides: TGTGCCAGCAGCCTCGGACTAGCGGGAAATCCAGGCCAAGAGACCCAGTACTTC. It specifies CASSLGLAGNPGQETQYF.

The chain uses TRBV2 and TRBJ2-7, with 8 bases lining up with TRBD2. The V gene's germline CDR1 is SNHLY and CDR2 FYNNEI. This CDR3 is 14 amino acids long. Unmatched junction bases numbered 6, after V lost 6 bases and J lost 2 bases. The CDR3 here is CASRDRSGTYEQYF. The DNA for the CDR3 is TGTGCCAGCAGAGATCGTAGCGGGACCTACGAGCAGTACTTC. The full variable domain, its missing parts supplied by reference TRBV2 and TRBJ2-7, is EPEVTQTPSHQVTQMGQEVILRCVPISNHLYFYWYRQILGQKVEFLVSFYNNEISEKSEIFDDQFSVERPDGSNFTLKIRSTKLEDSAMYFCASRDRSGTYEQYFGPGTRLTVT.

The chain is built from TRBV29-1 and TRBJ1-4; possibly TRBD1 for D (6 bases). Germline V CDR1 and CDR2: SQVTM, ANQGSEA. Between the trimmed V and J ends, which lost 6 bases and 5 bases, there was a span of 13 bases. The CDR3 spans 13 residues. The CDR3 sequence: CSVRGQLNEKLFF. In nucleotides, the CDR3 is TGCAGCGTCCGCGGACAGTTAAATGAAAAACTGTTTTTT.

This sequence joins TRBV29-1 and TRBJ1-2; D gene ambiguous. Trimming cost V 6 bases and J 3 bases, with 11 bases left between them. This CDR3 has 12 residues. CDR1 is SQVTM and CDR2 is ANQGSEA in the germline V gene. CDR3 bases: TGCAGCGTCTCCCAGGTGGACTATGGCTACACCTTC. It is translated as CSVSQVDYGYTF. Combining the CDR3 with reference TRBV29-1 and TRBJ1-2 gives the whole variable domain SAVISQKPSRDICQRGTSLTIQCQVDSQVTMMFWYRQQPGQSLTLIATANQGSEATYESGFVIDKFPISRPNLTFSTLTVSNMSPEDSSIYLCSVSQVDYGYTFGSGTRLTVV.

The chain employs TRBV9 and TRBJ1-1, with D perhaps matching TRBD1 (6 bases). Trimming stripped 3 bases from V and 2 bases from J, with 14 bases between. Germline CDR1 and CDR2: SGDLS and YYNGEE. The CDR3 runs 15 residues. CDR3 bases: TGTGCCAGCAGCGGGAGGGGGGGCGGAAACACTGAAGCTTTCTTT. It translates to CASSGRGGGNTEAFF.

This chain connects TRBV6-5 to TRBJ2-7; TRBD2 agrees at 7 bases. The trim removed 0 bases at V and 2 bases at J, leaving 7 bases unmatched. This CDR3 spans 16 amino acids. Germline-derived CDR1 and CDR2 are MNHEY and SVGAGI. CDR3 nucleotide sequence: TGTGCCAGCAGTTACTCGATGGCGGCGGGAGCCTACGAGCAGTACTTC. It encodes CASSYSMAAGAYEQYF.

CDR3 DNA: TGTGCCAGCAGCGTTGACGACAGGGCCACTGAAGCTTTCTTT. Amino acids: CASSVDDRATEAFF. The genes are TRBV9 and TRBJ1-1, with 7 bases fitting TRBD1. CDR3 length equals 14 residues. The J segment lost 4 bases and the V segment lost 2 bases, leaving 5 bases of the junction unmatched. Germline V lookup: CDR1 SGDLS, CDR2 YYNGEE.

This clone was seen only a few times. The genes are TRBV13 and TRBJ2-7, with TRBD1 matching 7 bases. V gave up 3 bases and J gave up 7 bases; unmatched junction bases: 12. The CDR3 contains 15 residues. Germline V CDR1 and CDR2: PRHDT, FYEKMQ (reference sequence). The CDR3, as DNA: TGTGCCAGCAGCTTCACCCCGACAGGGTTGAGTGAGCAGTACTTC. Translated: CASSFTPTGLSEQYF.

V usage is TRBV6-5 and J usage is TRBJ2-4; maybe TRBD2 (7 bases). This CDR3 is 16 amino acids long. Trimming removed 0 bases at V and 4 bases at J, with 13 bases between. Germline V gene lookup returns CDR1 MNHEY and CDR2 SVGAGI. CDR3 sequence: CASSYSGGAGKNIQYF. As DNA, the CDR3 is TGTGCCAGCAGTTACTCTGGGGGGGCCGGGAAAAACATTCAGTACTTC.

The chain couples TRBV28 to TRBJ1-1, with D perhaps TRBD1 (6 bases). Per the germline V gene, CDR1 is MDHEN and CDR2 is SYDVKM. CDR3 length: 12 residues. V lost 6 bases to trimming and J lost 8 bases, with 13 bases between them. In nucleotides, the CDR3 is TGTGCCAGCAGCTGGACAGTCTCCGAAGCTTTCTTT. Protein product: CASSWTVSEAFF.

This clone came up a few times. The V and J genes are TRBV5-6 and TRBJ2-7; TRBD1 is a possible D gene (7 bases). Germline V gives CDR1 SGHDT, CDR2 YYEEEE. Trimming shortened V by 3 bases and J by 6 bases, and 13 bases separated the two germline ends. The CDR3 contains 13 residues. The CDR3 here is CASSWDSGPEQYF. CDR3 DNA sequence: TGTGCCAGCAGCTGGGACAGCGGGCCCGAGCAGTACTTC.